This T cell receptor (beta chain) was captured by sequencing in a study of CD8 T cells in ankylosing spondylitis. Points from the study as a whole: Characteristic of ankylosing spondylitis blood, it appeared, was a TCR beta motif comprising several highly homologous variants. Reportedly, disease-linked clones are significantly enriched in ankylosing spondylitis patients' matched synovial fluid.

The table lists this clonotype with a few counts. Antigen specificity is unknown. The V segment lost 2 bases and the J segment 4 bases; nucleotides outside the gene matches: 7. This CDR3 contains 14 residues. Germline V gene lookup returns CDR1 DFQATT and CDR2 SNEGSKA (reference sequence). With molecular barcodes, quantitative 5'-RACE was used to make the TCR beta libraries. TCRdb analysed the 5' RACE reads with MiXCR anew, one entry per CDR3 protein. The data hold approximately 290,000 distinct CDR3 sequences, with less than 25% observed a single time. The source material was blood, either unsorted or a sorted T cell fraction (not recorded which). The V gene is TRBV20-1, the J gene TRBJ2-7; 8 nucleotides align to TRBD2. The sequence derives from a female donor with ankylosing spondylitis or in good health (not recorded which). For the CDR3, the DNA is TGCAGTGCTAGACCGGGGGGGGTCTCTTACGAGCAGTACTTC. The encoded protein is CSARPGGVSYEQYF.